This TCR beta chain was profiled in a study of shared clonotypes between healthy human individuals. There are a few counts of this clone. What it recognizes is unknown. V lost 5 bases, J lost 5 bases, and 8 bases stayed unmatched. This CDR3 region has 14 residues. CDR1 and CDR2 (germline): MNHNS, SASEGT. The authors divided CD4+ cells into CD45RA+ naive and CD45RA-negative memory subsets. Whole-study findings and limits: An anticipated effect of sequencing depth on clonotype sharing among donors was recognized. Clonotype sharing across a few donors was observed for approximately 5% of naive CD4 clonotypes.

Using immunoSEQ multiplex PCR, the repertoire was profiled, and TCRdb retains in-frame clones only, with some absent. Altogether 600,000 to 750,000 clones are present, over 55% being singletons, with the ten largest covering about 1.7%. This sequence originates from a woman in her 30s in good health. V and J are TRBV6-1 and TRBJ2-7, with TRBD2 matching 8 bases. The sequenced sample consisted of memory CD4+ T cells sorted from blood. This sample's subset: CD45RA-negative fraction. CDR3 in amino acids: CASSLSGSPNEQYF. In nucleotides, the CDR3 is TGTGCCAGCAGTCTAAGCGGGAGCCCCAACGAGCAGTACTTC.